A selection of T cell receptor beta chains follows, all from one sample in a study of blood T cell repertoires in COVID-19. The repertoire was sequenced with immunoSEQ multiplex PCR; TCRdb's copy has only in-frame clones and lacks some. Of hundreds of thousands of clones listed, over 80% were seen once; the top ten hold 0.2% to 0.3%. The specimen sequenced was peripheral blood. These receptors originate from a woman aged 18-30 years with acute or convalescent COVID-19. Both conserved end residues are part of each CDR3. D genes are given only for firm matches. Clone size is not always given. Where it is, it says once, few, many or a class for expanded clones.

J gene | D gene | V gene | clone size | CDR3 protein | CDR3 DNA
TRBJ2-7 | TRBD2 | TRBV2 | - | CASSALAGVYEQYF | TGTGCCAGCAGTGCATTAGCGGGGGTCTACGAGCAGTACTTC
TRBJ1-5 | - | TRBV4-3 | - | CASSQVFGENYQPQHF | TGCGCCAGCAGCCAAGTATTTGGGGAGAACTATCAGCCCCAGCATTTT
TRBJ2-7 | TRBD1 | TRBV10-3 | - | CAISEGTGSHEQYF | TGTGCCATCAGTGAGGGGACAGGCAGCCACGAGCAGTACTTC
TRBJ2-1 | TRBD1 | TRBV7-9 | - | CASSLGTGRANEQFF | TGTGCCAGCAGTCTAGGGACAGGGAGAGCGAATGAGCAGTTCTTC
TRBJ1-5 | TRBD1 | TRBV28 | - | CASSLDRGHQPQHF | TGTGCCAGCAGTTTAGACAGGGGACATCAGCCCCAGCATTTT
TRBJ1-5 | - | TRBV30 | - | CAWSVGGGNQPQHF | TGTGCCTGGAGTGTCGGAGGCGGCAATCAGCCCCAGCATTTT
TRBJ1-1 | - | TRBV12-3/TRBV12-4 | - | CASTEASSTEAFF | TGTGCCAGCACCGAGGCCTCAAGCACTGAAGCTTTCTTT
TRBJ2-2 | - | TRBV30 | once | CAWSLALKNGELFF | TGTGCCTGGAGTTTAGCCCTTAAGAACGGGGAGCTGTTTTTT
TRBJ1-1 | TRBD1 | TRBV10-2 | - | CASSYNRQGEAFF | TGCGCCAGCAGTTACAACCGACAGGGAGAAGCTTTCTTT
TRBJ2-7 | TRBD1 | TRBV25-1 | - | CASSGGTGPTYEQYF | TGTGCCAGCAGTGGCGGGACAGGGCCAACCTACGAGCAGTACTTC
TRBJ1-1 | - | TRBV30 | few | CAWSVRAVMNTEAFF | TGTGCCTGGAGTGTACGCGCCGTAATGAACACTGAAGCTTTCTTT
TRBJ2-2 | TRBD1 | TRBV4-2 | - | CASSQDNRDREGSGELFF | TGTGCCAGCAGCCAAGATAATAGGGACAGGGAAGGTTCCGGGGAGCTGTTTTTT
TRBJ1-1 | - | TRBV6-1 | - | CASSEFVTGNTEAFF | TGTGCCAGCAGTGAATTTGTGACGGGGAACACTGAAGCTTTCTTT
TRBJ1-4 | - | TRBV30 | - | CAWRDSNEKLFF | TGTGCCTGGAGGGACAGTAATGAAAAACTGTTTTTT
TRBJ1-2 | TRBD1 | TRBV6-5 | - | CASTSGGDYGYTF | TGTGCCAGCACCTCAGGGGGCGACTATGGCTACACCTTC
TRBJ2-7 | TRBD2 | TRBV6-1 | - | CASSEELAGASYEQYF | TGTGCCAGCAGTGAAGAACTAGCGGGGGCCTCCTACGAGCAGTACTTC
TRBJ2-7 | - | TRBV7-2 | - | CASSLVMRTRSYEQYF | TGTGCCAGCAGCTTGGTTATGCGGACACGCTCCTACGAGCAGTACTTC
TRBJ1-1 | TRBD1 | TRBV19 | - | CASSEMTGYRTEAFF | TGTGCCAGTAGTGAAATGACAGGGTATCGCACTGAAGCTTTCTTT
TRBJ1-2 | - | TRBV2 | - | CASSDRSGGRNGYTF | TGTGCCAGCAGTGATCGCTCGGGGGGGCGCAATGGCTACACCTTC
TRBJ1-1 | - | TRBV3-1/TRBV3-2 | few | CASSQAREAFF | TGTGCCAGCAGCCAAGCCCGAGAGGCTTTCTTT
TRBJ2-7 | TRBD1 | TRBV19 | many | CASRGRDRGHEQYF | TGTGCCAGTAGGGGACGGGACAGGGGCCACGAGCAGTACTTC
TRBJ1-4 | - | TRBV30 | - | CAWSVGANEKLFF | TGTGCCTGGAGTGTGGGGGCGAACGAAAAACTGTTTTTT
TRBJ1-6 | - | TRBV10-2 | - | CASSDRAGRVQSPLHF | TGCGCCAGCAGTGATCGGGCAGGGAGGGTTCAGTCACCCCTCCACTTT
TRBJ1-1 | - | TRBV5-8 | - | CASSQEVNTEAFF | TGTGCCAGCAGCCAGGAGGTGAACACTGAAGCTTTCTTT
TRBJ1-6 | - | TRBV2 | - | CASSRRAPIASPLHF | TGTGCCAGCAGCCGCAGGGCTCCAATTGCTTCACCCCTCCACTTT
TRBJ2-3 | TRBD2 | TRBV28 | - | CASSRGGTDTQYF | TGTGCCAGCAGTCGGGGGGGCACAGATACGCAGTATTTT
TRBJ1-1 | - | TRBV9 | - | CASSVGPGAMNTEAFF | TGTGCCAGCAGCGTAGGCCCAGGGGCCATGAACACTGAAGCTTTCTTT
TRBJ1-2 | TRBD1 | TRBV4-1 | few | CASSQALGQGVSYGYTF | TGCGCCAGCAGCCAAGCTTTGGGACAGGGGGTTAGCTATGGCTACACCTTC
TRBJ1-1 | - | TRBV5-1 | - | CASSLGRGTEAFF | TGCGCCAGCAGCTTGGGAAGGGGTACTGAAGCTTTCTTT
TRBJ1-2 | - | TRBV7-2 | - | CASSLGLRRDGYTF | TGTGCCAGCAGCTTAGGGTTGAGGCGCGATGGCTACACCTTC
TRBJ1-5 | - | TRBV6-5 | once | CASSDFRDTSQPQHF | TGTGCCAGCAGCGATTTCCGGGACACCTCGCAGCCCCAGCATTTT
TRBJ1-4 | - | TRBV19 | once | CASSPLRGKLFF | TGTGCCAGTAGTCCCCTCCGGGGGAAACTGTTTTTT
TRBJ2-1 | - | TRBV7-9 | once | CASSPRGWNEQFF | TGTGCCAGCAGCCCAAGGGGTTGGAATGAGCAGTTCTTC
TRBJ2-5 | TRBD1 | TRBV6-5 | - | CASRPDRAGEETQYF | TGTGCCAGCAGACCCGACAGGGCTGGCGAAGAGACCCAGTACTTC
TRBJ1-5 | - | TRBV30 | - | CAWSTAGSSNQPQHF | TGTGCCTGGAGTACCGCGGGGAGTAGCAATCAGCCCCAGCATTTT
TRBJ2-7 | TRBD1 | TRBV24-1 | - | CATSAGQGKTYEQYF | TGTGCCACCAGTGCGGGACAGGGAAAGACCTACGAGCAGTACTTC
TRBJ1-2 | - | TRBV7-9 | - | CASSSHSGQYGYTF | TGTGCCAGCAGCTCACACTCCGGACAGTATGGCTACACCTTC
TRBJ1-3 | TRBD1 | TRBV2 | - | CASKGQAGNTIYF | TGTGCCAGCAAGGGACAGGCAGGAAACACCATATATTTT
TRBJ2-7 | - | TRBV3-1/TRBV3-2 | - | CASSQERSGRGIGSYEQYF | TGTGCCAGCAGCCAAGAGAGGTCAGGGCGGGGAATCGGCTCCTACGAGCAGTACTTC
TRBJ1-2 | TRBD1 | TRBV5-4 | - | CASSGRDRGYGYTF | TGTGCCAGCAGCGGCCGGGACAGGGGCTATGGCTACACCTTC
TRBJ1-4 | - | TRBV5-1 | - | CASTAGGATNEKLFF | TGCGCCAGCACCGCAGGAGGCGCAACTAATGAAAAACTGTTTTTT
TRBJ1-3 | TRBD1 | TRBV6-5 | - | CASSRTGTTGNTIYF | TGTGCCAGCAGCCGGACAGGGACTACGGGAAACACCATATATTTT
TRBJ2-7 | TRBD2 | TRBV9 | - | CASSVDSGGAYEQYF | TGTGCCAGCAGCGTAGACTCCGGGGGGGCCTACGAGCAGTACTTC
TRBJ1-2 | - | TRBV7-2 | - | CASSLEAGVGYGYTF | TGTGCCAGCAGCTTAGAGGCCGGGGTAGGGTATGGCTACACCTTC
TRBJ2-7 | - | TRBV25-1 | - | CASSEPGRLGSSYEEQYF | TGTGCCAGCAGTGAACCGGGAAGGCTCGGGAGCTCCTACGAGGAGCAGTACTTC
TRBJ2-1 | - | TRBV7-9 | - | CASSPTRGARLLEQFF | TGTGCCAGCAGCCCGACCAGGGGGGCGCGTCTCCTTGAGCAGTTCTTC
TRBJ1-1 | - | TRBV29-1 | once | CSVGTEAFF | TGCAGCGTCGGCACTGAAGCTTTCTTT
TRBJ2-3 | - | TRBV14 | - | CASSQGSGALYTQYF | TGTGCCAGCAGCCAAGGATCAGGGGCCCTATATACGCAGTATTTT
TRBJ1-5 | - | TRBV6-5 | - | CASSSRTVGPNQPQHF | TGTGCCAGCAGTTCCCGGACAGTAGGTCCCAATCAGCCCCAGCATTTT
TRBJ1-1 | TRBD1 | TRBV30 | - | CAWSGDRAVGTEAFF | TGTGCCTGGAGTGGGGACAGAGCCGTCGGGACTGAAGCTTTCTTT
TRBJ1-3 | TRBD1 | TRBV25-1 | - | CASSDLQGSGNTIYF | TGTGCCAGCAGTGACTTACAGGGGTCAGGAAACACCATATATTTT
TRBJ1-2 | - | TRBV27 | - | CASSLLSRRGSYGYTF | TGTGCCAGCAGTTTATTGTCCAGGCGAGGGTCCTATGGCTACACCTTC
TRBJ1-2 | TRBD1 | TRBV27 | - | CASSSRDRVGGYTF | TGTGCCAGCAGTTCCCGGGACAGGGTGGGTGGCTACACCTTC